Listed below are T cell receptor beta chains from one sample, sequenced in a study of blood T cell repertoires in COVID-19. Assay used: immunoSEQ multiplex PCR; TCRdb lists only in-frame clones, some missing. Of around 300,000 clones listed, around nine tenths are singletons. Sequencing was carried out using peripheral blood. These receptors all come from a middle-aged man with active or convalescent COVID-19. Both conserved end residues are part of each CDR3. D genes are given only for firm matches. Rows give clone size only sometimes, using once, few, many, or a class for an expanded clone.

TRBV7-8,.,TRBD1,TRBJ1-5,CASSLARDSDQPQHF,TGTGCCAGCAGCTTAGCCCGGGACAGCGATCAGCCCCAGCATTTT
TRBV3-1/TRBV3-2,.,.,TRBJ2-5,CASSSDTFGGEEEQETQYF,TGTGCCAGCAGCTCCGACACCTTTGGGGGCGAAGAAGAGCAAGAGACCCAGTACTTC
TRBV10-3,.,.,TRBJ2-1,CAIKGQAGDNEQFF,TGTGCCATCAAAGGACAAGCTGGGGACAATGAGCAGTTCTTC
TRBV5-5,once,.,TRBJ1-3,CASSRYSGNTIYF,TGTGCCAGCAGCCGTTACTCTGGAAACACCATATATTTT
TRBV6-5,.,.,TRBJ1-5,CASRPHSNQPQHF,TGTGCCAGCAGGCCACATAGCAATCAGCCCCAGCATTTT
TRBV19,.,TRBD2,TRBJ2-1,CASTMGGTSGSMGSYNEQFF,TGTGCCAGTACCATGGGTGGGACTAGCGGGAGTATGGGGTCCTACAATGAGCAGTTCTTC
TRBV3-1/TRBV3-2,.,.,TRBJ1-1,CASSPMAGVIGTEAFF,TGTGCCAGCAGCCCCATGGCGGGGGTAATCGGCACTGAAGCTTTCTTT
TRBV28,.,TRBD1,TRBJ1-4,CASSRRTGNNEKLFF,TGTGCCAGCAGTCGGCGGACAGGGAATAATGAAAAACTGTTTTTT
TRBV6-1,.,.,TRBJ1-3,CASSDIGGSGNTIYF,TGTGCCAGCAGTGATATCGGAGGTAGTGGAAACACCATATATTTT
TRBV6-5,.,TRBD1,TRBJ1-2,CASNDPGQGNGYTF,TGTGCCAGTAACGACCCGGGACAGGGGAACGGCTACACCTTC
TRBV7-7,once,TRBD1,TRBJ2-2,CASSLDGTGTNTGELFF,TGTGCTAGCAGCTTAGACGGGACAGGGACGAACACCGGGGAGCTGTTTTTT
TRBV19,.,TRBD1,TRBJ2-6,CATDRGPPGANVLTF,TGTGCCACGGACAGGGGTCCCCCTGGGGCCAACGTCCTGACTTTC
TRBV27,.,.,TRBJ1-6,CASSLQPPTGSYNSPLHF,TGTGCCAGCAGTTTACAGCCCCCCACAGGGTCCTATAATTCACCCCTCCACTTT
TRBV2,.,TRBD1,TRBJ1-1,CATLRDRSNTEAFF,TGTGCCACACTCCGGGACAGGTCGAACACTGAAGCTTTCTTT
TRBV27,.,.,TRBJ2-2,CASSFRGRTGELFF,TGTGCCAGCAGTTTTCGGGGTCGGACCGGGGAGCTGTTTTTT
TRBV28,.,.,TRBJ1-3,CASSLFQEHSGNTIYF,TGTGCCAGCAGTTTATTCCAGGAACACTCTGGAAACACCATATATTTT
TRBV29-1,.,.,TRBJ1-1,CSVEGQTNTEAFF,TGCAGCGTTGAAGGACAGACGAACACTGAAGCTTTCTTT
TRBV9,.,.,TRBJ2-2,CASSVTSEMAGELFF,TGTGCCAGCAGCGTAACTAGTGAGATGGCCGGGGAGCTGTTTTTT
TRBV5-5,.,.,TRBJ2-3,CASSSISGDTQYF,TGTGCCAGCAGCTCCATCTCGGGAGATACGCAGTATTTT
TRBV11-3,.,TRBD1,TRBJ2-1,CASSADRHNEQFF,TGTGCCAGCAGCGCGGACAGGCACAATGAGCAGTTCTTC
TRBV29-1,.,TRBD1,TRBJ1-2,CSVESGAGGGYTF,TGCAGCGTTGAGAGTGGGGCAGGGGGCGGCTACACCTTC
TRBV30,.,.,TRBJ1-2,CAWSDVLGGYTF,TGTGCCTGGAGTGATGTCTTGGGCGGCTACACCTTC
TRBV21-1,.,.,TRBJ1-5,CASSKNSQPQHF,TGTGCCAGCAGCAAAAATAGCCAGCCCCAGCATTTT
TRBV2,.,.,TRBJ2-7,CASSRGRGLSEQYF,TGTGCCAGCAGTAGGGGGAGGGGCCTTTCCGAGCAGTACTTC
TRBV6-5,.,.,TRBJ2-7,CASRRNYEQYF,TGTGCCAGCAGGAGGAACTACGAGCAGTACTTC
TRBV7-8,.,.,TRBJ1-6,CASSSARVNTPLHF,TGTGCCAGCAGCTCCGCCAGGGTCAATACACCCCTCCACTTT
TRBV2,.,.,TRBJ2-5,CASTRGPADGETQYF,TGTGCCAGCACCAGAGGACCAGCGGACGGGGAGACCCAGTACTTC
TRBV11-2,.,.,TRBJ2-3,CASSLSWRDTQYF,TGTGCCAGCAGCTTAAGCTGGAGGGATACGCAGTATTTT
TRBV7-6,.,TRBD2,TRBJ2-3,CASSSGLAGGFTDTQYF,TGTGCCAGCAGCTCCGGACTAGCGGGGGGTTTCACAGATACGCAGTATTTT
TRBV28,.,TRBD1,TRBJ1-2,CASRKPGQGNGYTF,TGTGCCAGCAGGAAACCGGGACAGGGGAATGGCTACACCTTC
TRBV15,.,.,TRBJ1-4,CATSRDRTVNEKLFF,TGTGCCACCAGCAGAGATCGTACTGTTAATGAAAAACTGTTTTTT
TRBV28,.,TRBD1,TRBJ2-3,CASRSQGGRTQYF,TGTGCCAGCAGATCACAGGGGGGCCGAACGCAGTATTTT
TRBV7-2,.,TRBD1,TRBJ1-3,CASSLYRGAGNTIYF,TGTGCCAGCAGCTTGTACAGGGGGGCTGGAAACACCATATATTTT
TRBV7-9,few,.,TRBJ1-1,CASSSGLYTEAFF,TGTGCCAGCAGCTCTGGGCTCTACACTGAAGCTTTCTTT
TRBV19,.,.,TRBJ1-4,CASSKAGANEKLFF,TGTGCCAGTAGTAAGGCAGGGGCTAATGAAAAACTGTTTTTT
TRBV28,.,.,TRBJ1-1,CASSLMSLNTEAFF,TGTGCCAGCAGTTTAATGAGCCTGAACACTGAAGCTTTCTTT
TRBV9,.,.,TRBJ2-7,CASSEQQWAYEQYF,TGTGCCAGCAGCGAACAACAGTGGGCTTACGAGCAGTACTTC
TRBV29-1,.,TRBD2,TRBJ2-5,CSVRTSGSETQYF,TGCAGCGTTCGGACTAGCGGGAGTGAGACCCAGTACTTC
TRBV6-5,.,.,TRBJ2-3,CASSYSNTGQGQYF,TGTGCCAGCAGTTACTCCAATACAGGGCAAGGGCAGTATTTT